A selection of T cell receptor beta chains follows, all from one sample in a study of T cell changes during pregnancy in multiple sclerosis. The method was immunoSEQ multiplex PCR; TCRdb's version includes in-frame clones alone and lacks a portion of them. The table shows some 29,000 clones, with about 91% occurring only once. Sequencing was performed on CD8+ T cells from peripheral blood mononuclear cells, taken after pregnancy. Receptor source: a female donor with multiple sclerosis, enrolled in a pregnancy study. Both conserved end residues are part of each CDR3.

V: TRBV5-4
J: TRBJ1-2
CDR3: CASSLSGGPYGYTF

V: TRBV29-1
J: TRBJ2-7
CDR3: CSVVSNYEQYF

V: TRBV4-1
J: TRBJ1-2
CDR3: CASSQDQGADGYTF

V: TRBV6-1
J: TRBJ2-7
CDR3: CVTHGRLSYEQYF

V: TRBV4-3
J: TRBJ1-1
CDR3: CASSQEDQGYTEAFF

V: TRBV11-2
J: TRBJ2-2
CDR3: CASSLYLLDGNTGELFF

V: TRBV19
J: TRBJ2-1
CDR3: CASSEAGLSYNEQFF

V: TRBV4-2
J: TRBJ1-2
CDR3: CASSQDGQGVVGYTF

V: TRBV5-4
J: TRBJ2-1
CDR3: CASSSLPREESNEQFF

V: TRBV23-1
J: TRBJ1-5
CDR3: CASNPHSARGPQHF

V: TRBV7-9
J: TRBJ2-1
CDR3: CAGRLAGYNEQFF

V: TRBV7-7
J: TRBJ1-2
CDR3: CASSPRTFRYTF

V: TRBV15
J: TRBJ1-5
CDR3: CATSRDGPDRPSNQPQHF

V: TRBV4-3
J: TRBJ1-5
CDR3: CASSQDRYGNQPQHF

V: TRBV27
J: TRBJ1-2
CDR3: CASSFTVDSFYGYTF

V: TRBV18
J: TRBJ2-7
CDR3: CASSRNSGNSYEQYF

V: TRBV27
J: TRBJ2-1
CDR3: CASRLASGINEQFF

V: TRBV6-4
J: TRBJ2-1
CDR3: CASSDRGSSDEQFF

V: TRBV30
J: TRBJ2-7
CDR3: CAVSGGTAYEQYF

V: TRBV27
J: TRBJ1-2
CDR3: CASSRQDRINYGYTF

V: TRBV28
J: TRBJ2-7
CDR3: CASSLHLSTSGLYEQYF

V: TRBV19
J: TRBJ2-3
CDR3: CASSTRDITDTQYF

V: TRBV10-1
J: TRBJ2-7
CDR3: CASSLDRALTYEQYF

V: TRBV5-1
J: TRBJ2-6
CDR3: CASSLSGAGANVLTF

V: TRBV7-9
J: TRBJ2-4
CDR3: CASSLVDRQTGNIQYF

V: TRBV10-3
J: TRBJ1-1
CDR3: CAMSRDRDHTEAFF

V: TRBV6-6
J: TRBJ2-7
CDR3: CASSPGTSSYEQYF

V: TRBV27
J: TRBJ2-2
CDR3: CASSLLLAGVGTGELFF

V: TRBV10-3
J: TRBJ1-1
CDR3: CAISEKGDSEAFF

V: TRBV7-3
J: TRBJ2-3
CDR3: CASSLTGGGTDTQYF

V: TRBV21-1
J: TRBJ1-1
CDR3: CASSNPSPQLNTEAFF

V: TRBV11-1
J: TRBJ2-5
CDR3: CASSFSRREVGETQYF

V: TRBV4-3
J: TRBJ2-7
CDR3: CASSQGVSGRAYEQYF

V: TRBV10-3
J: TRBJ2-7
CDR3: CAISPTGTSYEQYF

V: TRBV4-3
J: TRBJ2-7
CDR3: CASSQDRSRGLEQYF

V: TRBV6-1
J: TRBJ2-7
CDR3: CASSEAGGASSYEQYF

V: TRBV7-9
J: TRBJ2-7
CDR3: CASSPPSPPEQYF

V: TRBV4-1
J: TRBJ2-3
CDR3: CASSPLQLDTQYF

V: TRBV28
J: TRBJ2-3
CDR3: CASTPDRDRADTQYF

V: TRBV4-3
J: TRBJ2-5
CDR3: CASSPTGTGEETQYF

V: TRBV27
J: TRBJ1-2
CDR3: CASSLSMAGAGYGYTF

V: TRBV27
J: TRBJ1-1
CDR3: CASRGGVNTEAFF

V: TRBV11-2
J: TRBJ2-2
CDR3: CASSFGQGTGELFF

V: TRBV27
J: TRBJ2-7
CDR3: CASSLGWWTGVHEQYF

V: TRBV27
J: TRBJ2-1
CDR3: CASSLFSYNEQFF

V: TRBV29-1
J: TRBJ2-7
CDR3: CSVRVESEQYF

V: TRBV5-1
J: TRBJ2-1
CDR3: CASSLATPTYNEQFF

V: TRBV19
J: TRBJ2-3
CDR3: CASSSGRQYF

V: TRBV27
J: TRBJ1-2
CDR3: CASSHSRDTWRGYTF

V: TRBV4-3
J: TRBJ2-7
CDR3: CASSQDRDSSYEQYF

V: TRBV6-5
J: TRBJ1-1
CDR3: CASSYSRQGHTEAFF

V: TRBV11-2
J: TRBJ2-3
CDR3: CASSLEGLALPTDTQYF